A selection of T cell receptor beta chains follows, all from one sample in a study of sequential checkpoint blockade in melanoma. Assay used: immunoSEQ multiplex PCR; TCRdb lists only in-frame clones, some missing. The repertoire holds 35,000 to 40,000 clones, nearly 90% seen once, with roughly an eighth in the top ten. Material: CD8+ T cells sorted from blood (inferred from file names), obtained from a patient given nivolumab and ipilimumab in sequence. These TCRs come from a human donor with melanoma. Both conserved end residues are part of each CDR3. The order of the fields is V gene, J gene, D gene, clone size, CDR3 DNA, CDR3 protein. D genes are given only for firm matches. Expanded clones get a size class; other rows say once, few or many, or leave the size out.

TRBV9	TRBJ1-1	-	few	TGTGCCAGCAGCGTAGGTGGCAGGGTCACTGAAGCTTTCTTT	CASSVGGRVTEAFF
TRBV28	TRBJ1-1	TRBD1	once	TGTGCCAGCAGAGCGACAGGGGACCCGAACACTGAAGCTTTCTTT	CASRATGDPNTEAFF
TRBV28	TRBJ2-1	-	-	TGTGCCAGCAGTCCATCTGCGGGGAATGAGCAGTTCTTC	CASSPSAGNEQFF
TRBV7-9	TRBJ2-7	-	once	TGTGCCAGCAGCTTACCACTTGTTGGAGCTTACGAGCAGTACTTC	CASSLPLVGAYEQYF
TRBV5-4	TRBJ2-3	-	-	TGTGCCAGCAGCTTCGGTACTAGACCAACAGATACGCAGTATTTT	CASSFGTRPTDTQYF
TRBV5-4	TRBJ2-5	TRBD1	-	TGTGCCAGCAGCCGTAGCCGGGACAGTCAAGAGACCCAGTACTTC	CASSRSRDSQETQYF
TRBV27	TRBJ2-1	-	-	TGTGCCAGCAGTTTTGTTAGCCGAAGGTATGAGCAGTTCTTC	CASSFVSRRYEQFF
TRBV29-1	TRBJ1-1	-	once	TGCAGCGTTGACAGGAACACTGAAGCTTTCTTT	CSVDRNTEAFF
TRBV27	TRBJ1-2	TRBD1	-	TGTGCCAGCAGTTTGAACAGGGGATACTATGGCTACACCTTC	CASSLNRGYYGYTF
TRBV7-9	TRBJ2-7	-	-	TGTGCCACCATGGGGGGGCCCACCTACGAGCAGTACTTC	CATMGGPTYEQYF
TRBV7-9	TRBJ2-1	TRBD2	-	TGTGCCAGCAGCCTACTCGGACTAGCGGGAGGCGATGAGCAGTTCTTC	CASSLLGLAGGDEQFF
TRBV27	TRBJ2-7	TRBD2	-	TGTGCCAGCAGTTTAGCCGAGACTAGCAACGAGCAGTACTTC	CASSLAETSNEQYF
TRBV5-4	TRBJ2-1	-	-	TGTGCCAGCAGTAGGCAAGGGTTTGGGGCCAATGAGCAGTTCTTC	CASSRQGFGANEQFF
TRBV14	TRBJ1-1	TRBD1	-	TGTGCCAGCAGCCAGGCGTTAGACAGGGGGCGCGGATCGAGCACTGAAGCTTTCTTT	CASSQALDRGRGSSTEAFF